The 22 T cell receptor beta chains reported below all come from one sample, sequenced in a study of blood T cell repertoires in COVID-19. Sequenced by immunoSEQ multiplex PCR; TCRdb stores in-frame clones only, minus some. In the table there are some 100,000 clones, approximately 90% of which are singletons. Sequencing input: peripheral blood. Receptors originate from a man aged 45-65 years with acute or convalescent COVID-19.

The chain couples TRBV7-6 to TRBJ2-7, with 12 bases fitting TRBD1. Per germline, CDR1 SGHVS and CDR2 FNYEAQ. J gave up 4 bases and V 5 bases, and 15 bases lay outside the gene matches. The CDR3 sequence is 18 residues long. The CDR3 nucleotides read TGTGCCAGCAGCCCATTAGTTGGGACAGGGGGCCTCGGGTACGAGCAGTACTTC. Its protein product is CASSPLVGTGGLGYEQYF.

The J gene is TRBJ1-4, the V gene TRBV12-3 or TRBV12-4, with D unresolved. Trimming took off 4 bases at V and 8 bases at J, with 11 bases between the two ends. CDR3 size: 13 residues. The CDR3 DNA follows: TGTGCCAGCAGTTACCTTTCAGTAGAAAAACTGTTTTTT. Protein: CASSYLSVEKLFF.

The chain employs TRBV6-5 and TRBJ1-5, with a possible D match to TRBD1 (6 bases). Germline CDR1 reads MNHEY; CDR2 reads SVGAGI. With 5 bases removed from V and 7 bases from J, the gap between germline ends came to 18 bases. The CDR3 spans 15 residues. CDR3 protein: CASSRYREIWQPQHF. Written as DNA, the CDR3 is TGTGCCAGCAGTCGCTACAGGGAAATTTGGCAGCCCCAGCATTTT.

This chain uses TRBV2 with TRBJ2-5; unclear D gene. The V end lost 5 bases, the J end lost 5 bases, and 12 bases lay between the germline ends. This CDR3 has 13 amino acids. Germline CDR1 is SNHLY and CDR2 is FYNNEI. The CDR3, as DNA: TGTGCCAGCAGTTTAAAATGGAGCGAGACCCAGTACTTC. It yields the protein CASSLKWSETQYF.

The chain uses TRBV7-9 and TRBJ1-6; 8 bases map to TRBD1. From germline, CDR1 is SEHNR and CDR2 FQNEAQ (reference sequence). The trim removed 5 bases at V and 2 bases at J, leaving 5 bases unmatched. This CDR3 has 16 amino acids. In DNA, the CDR3 is TGTGCCAGCAGCCAGCGGACAGGGCCCTATAATTCACCCCTCCACTTT. This codes for CASSQRTGPYNSPLHF.

In DNA, the CDR3 is TGTGCCACCAGTGATTCGACCTTAGGACTAGCGTCCCCAGATACGCAGTATTTT. Translating it yields CATSDSTLGLASPDTQYF. V usage is TRBV24-1 and J usage is TRBJ2-3; 9 positions agree with TRBD2. Trimming took 2 bases from V and 4 from J; bases not matched to a gene: 12. Germline CDR1 KGHDR, CDR2 SFDVKD. The CDR3 length is 18 residues.

This clone was observed once. The chain employs TRBV7-2 and TRBJ1-4; the D gene is possibly TRBD1 (6 bases). CDR1 is SGHTA, CDR2 FQGNSA, per germline. This CDR3 is 13 amino acids long. The V end was cut by 4 bases, the J end by 6 bases, with 9 bases between. In DNA form, the CDR3 reads TGTGCCAGCAGCTCGGACAGTTATGAAAAACTGTTTTTT. The encoded protein is CASSSDSYEKLFF.

CDR3 amino acids: CASSGTAGGAEAFF. For the CDR3, the DNA is TGCGCCAGCAGCGGGACAGCCGGTGGGGCTGAAGCTTTCTTT. The chain carries TRBV5-1 and TRBJ1-1, with 7 bases that match TRBD1. The CDR3 sequence is 14 residues long. V was clipped by 4 bases and J by 6 bases; unmatched bases: 9. CDR1 and CDR2 (germline): SGHRS, YFSETQ.

The chain is built from TRBV28 and TRBJ2-1; 13 nucleotides agree with TRBD2. CDR1 and CDR2 from the germline V gene are MDHEN and SYDVKM. This CDR3 is built from 15 residues. V was clipped by 2 bases and J by 10 bases; unmatched bases: 5. CDR3 nucleotide sequence: TGTGCCAGCAGTTTAGCACTAGCGGGAGGGCACGAGCAGTTCTTC. Translated, it gives CASSLALAGGHEQFF.

V and J are TRBV6-7 and TRBJ1-2, with a possible D match to TRBD1 (6 bases). TRBV6-7 is treated as an ORF (open reading frame) with a function not yet certain. The CDR3 is 12 amino acids. Trimming left V 8 bases short and J 4 bases short, with 11 bases between. In DNA form, the CDR3 reads TGTGCCAGCCTTCAGGGGCTCTATGGCTACACCTTC. It translates to CASLQGLYGYTF.

V is TRBV7-2 and J is TRBJ1-4; D is uncertain. CDR1 SGHTA and CDR2 FQGNSA come from the germline V gene. CDR3 length equals 16 residues. The ends were cut back, 1 base at V and 0 bases at J, with 9 bases in the middle. The CDR3 sequence is CASSLGPPATNEKLFF. CDR3 DNA: TGTGCCAGCAGCTTAGGCCCCCCAGCAACTAATGAAAAACTGTTTTTT.

This chain connects TRBV7-2 to TRBJ2-1; 11 nucleotides match TRBD1. J was trimmed by 2 bases and V by 4 bases; bases with no gene match: 4. CDR1 is SGHTA, CDR2 FQGNSA, per germline. The CDR3 totals 16 residues. Here the CDR3 DNA reads TGTGCCAGCAGCTCCCGGGACAGGGGGACCTACAATGAGCAGTTCTTC. Amino acids: CASSSRDRGTYNEQFF.

CDR3 DNA: TGTGCCAGCTCACTATCCGGACAGGGGGCGCGAGAGACCCAGTACTTC. Amino acid sequence: CASSLSGQGARETQYF. The V and J genes are TRBV18 and TRBJ2-5; 11 nucleotides match TRBD1. The CDR3 contains 16 residues. V lost 4 bases to trimming and J lost 4 bases; unmatched junction nucleotides: 8. Germline V lookup: CDR1 KGHSH, CDR2 LQKENI. The full variable domain, its missing parts supplied by reference TRBV18 and TRBJ2-5, is NAGVMQNPRHLVRRRGQEARLRCSPMKGHSHVYWYRQLPEEGLKFMVYLQKENIIDESGMPKERFSAEFPKEGPSILRIQQVVRGDSAAYFCASSLSGQGARETQYFGPGTRLLVL.

The V call is TRBV9, the J call TRBJ2-3, with 8 bases identical to TRBD2. The CDR3 has 15 amino acids. V gave up 4 bases and J gave up 4 bases; unmatched junction bases: 8. Germline V gives CDR1 SGDLS, CDR2 YYNGEE. The CDR3 here is CASSSSGRGPDTQYF. CDR3 DNA: TGTGCCAGCAGCTCAAGCGGGAGAGGGCCAGATACGCAGTATTTT.

The J gene is TRBJ2-2, the V gene TRBV27, with a tentative D call TRBD1 (6 bases). This CDR3 has 14 amino acids. Germline V gives CDR1 MNHEY, CDR2 SMNVEV (reference sequence). V was cut by 6 bases and J by 4 bases, with 12 bases left in between. Here the CDR3 DNA reads TGTGCCAGCAGAAAGCAGGGGTCCACCGGGGAGCTGTTTTTT. This codes for CASRKQGSTGELFF.

V gene TRBV24-1 combines with J gene TRBJ2-1; D might be TRBD1 (6 bases). CDR1 and CDR2 from the germline V gene are KGHDR and SFDVKD. The V end lost 7 bases, the J end lost 8 bases, and 8 bases lay between the germline ends. The CDR3 sequence is 11 residues long. CDR3 sequence reads: CATRGTHEQFF. As DNA, the CDR3 is TGTGCCACCAGGGGGACACATGAGCAGTTCTTC.

The chain uses TRBV6-2 or TRBV6-3 and TRBJ1-5; 7 positions agree with TRBD1. The CDR3 sequence is 14 residues long. From germline, CDR1 is MNHEY and CDR2 SVGEGT. With V trimmed by 4 bases and J by 0 bases, 0 bases remained unmatched. The CDR3 DNA follows: TGTGCCAGCAGTTCAGGGGGTAGCAATCAGCCCCAGCATTTT. Its translation: CASSSGGSNQPQHF.

The chain couples TRBV12-5 to TRBJ2-1; 16 positions match TRBD2. The ends lost 9 bases at V and 0 bases at J; junction bases unmatched: 8. Germline CDR1 LGHNT, CDR2 FRNRAP. The CDR3 consists of 18 residues. The CDR3 sequence: CASLGLAGGISSYNEQFF. The CDR3 DNA reads as TGTGCTAGCTTGGGACTAGCGGGAGGGATAAGCTCCTACAATGAGCAGTTCTTC.

This chain joins TRBV7-8 and TRBJ2-7; 7 nucleotides agree with TRBD2. Germline lookup yields CDR1 SGHVS and CDR2 FQNEAQ. There are 16 residues in the CDR3. V dropped 0 bases and J dropped 9; count of bases not matched to a gene: 14. The CDR3 reads CASSLARIGRRDWQYF. The CDR3, as DNA: TGTGCCAGCAGCTTAGCGCGGATCGGGAGGAGGGATTGGCAGTACTTC.

The chain combines TRBV5-4 with TRBJ1-2; no firm D call. Between the trimmed V and J ends, which lost 5 bases and 7 bases, there was a span of 18 bases. The CDR3 sequence is 14 residues long. CDR1 is SGHNT, CDR2 YYREEE, per germline (reference sequence). The CDR3 reads CASSTDRGLGGYTF. In DNA, the CDR3 is TGTGCCAGCAGTACGGATAGAGGGTTGGGTGGCTACACCTTC. The full variable domain, rest sourced from reference TRBV5-4 and TRBJ1-2, is ETGVTQSPTHLIKTRGQQVTLRCSSQSGHNTVSWYQQALGQGPQFIFQYYREEENGRGNFPPRFSGLQFPNYSSELNVNALELDDSALYLCASSTDRGLGGYTFGSGTRLTVV.

V and J are TRBV27 and TRBJ1-1; TRBD1 agrees at 7 bases. There are 15 residues in the CDR3. Looked up from germline, CDR1 is MNHEY and CDR2 is SMNVEV (reference sequence). V shed 7 bases and J 3 bases; nucleotides not matched to a gene: 11. CDR3 sequence: CASMGATGAHTEAFF. CDR3 nucleotides: TGTGCCAGCATGGGGGCCACAGGGGCGCACACTGAAGCTTTCTTT.

The chain carries TRBV27 and TRBJ1-5; D not resolved. This CDR3 is built from 15 residues. The germline CDR1 and CDR2 sequences are MNHEY and SMNVEV (reference sequence). The V and J ends lost 5 bases and 2 bases respectively, with 13 bases between them. The CDR3: CASSISPRGNQPQHF. For the CDR3, the DNA is TGTGCCAGCAGTATCTCACCCCGAGGCAATCAGCCCCAGCATTTT.